A single sample gave rise to the 30 T cell receptor beta chains below, sequenced in a study of cytomegalovirus exposure and HLA in healthy donors. The PCR had 60 Vbeta and 13 Jbeta primers. The table came from immunoSEQ multiplex PCR; TCRdb's copy has only in-frame clones and leaves some out. The repertoire holds roughly 120,000 clones, with around three quarters as singletons. Sequencing was carried out using PBMCs. These receptors originate from a man aged 25 to 45 in good health and CMV-seropositive.

The chain recombines TRBV4-3 with TRBJ2-7; 9 bases are shared with TRBD1. This CDR3 has 15 residues. CDR1 and CDR2 from the germline V gene are LGHNA and YSLEER. Trimming cost V 0 bases and J 2 bases; bases outside gene matches: 2. The CDR3 coding sequence is TGCGCCAGCAGCCAAGATGGGACAGGGACCTACGAGCAGTACTTC. Translation: CASSQDGTGTYEQYF.

This rearrangement joins TRBV30 to TRBJ2-5, with unresolved D. This CDR3 has 13 residues. From germline, CDR1 is GTSNPN and CDR2 SVGIG (reference sequence). V lost 4 bases and J 1 base, leaving 10 bases between the germline ends. The CDR3 reads CAWISYSQETQYF. For the CDR3, the DNA is TGTGCCTGGATATCTTACAGCCAAGAGACCCAGTACTTC.

In this sample, this clone turned up once. The chain is built from TRBV7-3 and TRBJ2-5; 8 nucleotides align to TRBD2. Looked up from germline, CDR1 is SGHTA and CDR2 is FQGTGA. The junction had 8 bases not matched to a gene; V was cut back by 6 bases and J by 5 bases. The CDR3 spans 14 residues. The CDR3 loop is CASSPGTSRETQYF. The CDR3 DNA follows: TGTGCCAGCAGTCCCGGGACTAGTAGGGAGACCCAGTACTTC.

In its sample, this clone was seen a few times. A junction end diverges from the germline sequence, so it may reflect a read error. The chain links TRBV7-2 to TRBJ2-4; tentatively, D is TRBD2 (5 bases). This CDR3 spans 14 amino acids. CDR1 and CDR2 (germline): SGHTA, FQGNSA. The CDR3 protein is CASSLLGRGNSQYF. The DNA of the CDR3 is TGTGCCAGCAGCTTACTGGGGAGAGGAAACAGTCAGTACTTC.

CDR3 loop: CASSLSGESYEQYF. Written as DNA, the CDR3 is TGTGCCAGCAGTTTATCGGGGGAGTCCTACGAGCAGTACTTC. The J gene is TRBJ2-7, the V gene TRBV28, with a weak D call TRBD2 (6 bases). This CDR3 comprises 14 residues. With 1 base removed from V and 1 base from J, the gap between germline ends came to 8 bases. CDR1 is MDHEN, CDR2 SYDVKM, per germline.

The J gene is TRBJ1-4, the V gene TRBV9; D is unresolved. V lost 2 bases to trimming and J lost 8 bases, with 13 bases between them. This CDR3 contains 14 residues. Germline V lookup: CDR1 SGDLS, CDR2 YYNGEE. The CDR3, as DNA: TGTGCCAGCAGCGTCGGACTCACTTTGGAAAAACTGTTTTTT. Translating it yields CASSVGLTLEKLFF. Full variable domain (remainder filled in from reference TRBV9 and TRBJ1-4): DSGVTQTPKHLITATGQRVTLRCSPRSGDLSVYWYQQSLDQGLQFLIQYYNGEERAKGNILERFSAQQFPDLHSELNLSSLELGDSALYFCASSVGLTLEKLFFGSGTQLSVL.

This chain links TRBV4-3 with TRBJ1-6, with no clear D. Germline CDR1 LGHNA, CDR2 YSLEER. CDR3 length equals 17 residues. V was pared by 0 bases and J by 10 bases, with 19 bases between. The CDR3 DNA reads TGCGCCAGCAGCCAAGATTTTACGCAGGTGGGAGTGTCACCCCTCCACTTT. Translating gives CASSQDFTQVGVSPLHF.

The chain uses TRBV10-3 and TRBJ2-2; 7 positions match TRBD2. V lost 6 bases and J lost 6; bases outside the gene matches: 4. CDR3 length: 13 amino acids. The V gene's germline CDR1 is ENHRY and CDR2 SYGVKD. CDR3 residues: CAIRFSGPGELFF. In DNA, the CDR3 is TGTGCCATCAGGTTTAGCGGGCCCGGGGAGCTGTTTTTT.

Details on this clone: Compared with germline, one end of the junction differs, possibly owing to a read error. The chain combines TRBV5-1 with TRBJ2-6; 7 nucleotides align to TRBD1. Germline V gene lookup returns CDR1 SGHRS and CDR2 YFSETQ. The CDR3 totals 14 residues. Here the CDR3 DNA reads TGCGCCAGTCGGGACAGCTCTGGGGCCAACGGCCTGACTTTC. Its translation: CASRDSSGANGLTF. Together with reference TRBV5-1 and TRBJ2-6, the CDR3 gives the full variable domain: KAGVTQTPRYLIKTRGQQVTLSCSPISGHRSVSWYQQTPGQGLQFLFEYFSETQRNKGNFPGRFSGRQFSNSRSEMNVSTLELGDSALYLCASRDSSGANGLTFGAGSRLTVL.

This clone was seen a single time. Different DNA sequences within this sample yield the same CDR3. The chain employs TRBV7-3 and TRBJ2-1; 8 bases fit TRBD2. Germline V gives CDR1 SGHTA, CDR2 FQGTGA. V gave up 6 bases and J gave up 0 bases; unmatched junction bases: 4. This CDR3 comprises 15 residues. DNA for the CDR3: TGTGCCAGCAGTCTCAGCGGGGGCTCCTACAATGAGCAGTTCTTC. Encoded protein: CASSLSGGSYNEQFF.

The chain uses TRBV18 and TRBJ1-3; TRBD1 aligns across 8 bases. The germline CDR1 and CDR2 sequences are KGHSH and LQKENI. The CDR3 totals 17 residues. Trimming took 5 bases from V and 1 from J; bases not matched to a gene: 10. CDR3 sequence (DNA): TGTGCCAGCTCAGACCGAGACAGGGGCCTTTCTGGAAACACCATATATTTT. This codes for CASSDRDRGLSGNTIYF. The full variable domain, rest sourced from reference TRBV18 and TRBJ1-3, is NAGVMQNPRHLVRRRGQEARLRCSPMKGHSHVYWYRQLPEEGLKFMVYLQKENIIDESGMPKERFSAEFPKEGPSILRIQQVVRGDSAAYFCASSDRDRGLSGNTIYFGEGSWLTVV.

This clone was counted between two and nine times. The rearrangement links TRBV6-1 to TRBJ2-7; 9 nucleotides match TRBD1. Germline loops: CDR1 MNHNS, CDR2 SASEGT. The CDR3 runs 13 residues. The ends lost 8 bases at V and 1 base at J; junction bases unmatched: 3. The CDR3 DNA sequence: TGTGCCAGCTCTGACAGGGGGTCCTACGAGCAGTACTTC. This translates into CASSDRGSYEQYF.

The chain carries TRBV28 and TRBJ1-2; no clear D. Germline V gene lookup returns CDR1 MDHEN and CDR2 SYDVKM. This CDR3 spans 11 amino acids. Trimming removed 2 bases at V and 8 bases at J, with 6 bases between. CDR3 sequence: CASSLRLGYTF. In nucleotides, the CDR3 is TGTGCCAGCAGTTTACGGTTAGGCTACACCTTC.

J is TRBJ1-5 and V is TRBV27; 7 bases line up with TRBD1. Losses at the gene ends were 6 bases for V and 1 base for J; bases not matched to a gene: 3. The CDR3 is 14 residues long. Germline CDR1 reads MNHEY; CDR2 reads SMNVEV (reference sequence). The CDR3 sequence is CASRPTGSNQPQHF. The CDR3 nucleotides read TGTGCCAGCAGGCCGACAGGGAGCAATCAGCCCCAGCATTTT.

The chain joins TRBV7-3 to TRBJ2-1, with 7 bases matching TRBD1. Germline CDR1 and CDR2: SGHTA and FQGTGA. This CDR3 comprises 14 residues. The V gene end was trimmed by 5 bases and the J gene end by 4 bases; junction bases not matched to a gene: 5. This chain's CDR3 is CASSRTGIYNEQFF. In DNA, the CDR3 is TGTGCCAGCAGCCGGACAGGAATTTACAATGAGCAGTTCTTC.

J is TRBJ1-3 and V is TRBV7-3; possible D gene TRBD1, 5 bases. This CDR3 has 17 amino acids. The germline CDR1 and CDR2 sequences are SGHTA and FQGTGA. The V end was cut by 5 bases, the J end by 0 bases, with 17 bases between. The CDR3: CASSPSGESSSGNTIYF. The CDR3 bases are TGTGCCAGCAGCCCTTCGGGGGAATCAAGCTCTGGAAACACCATATATTTT.

This chain uses TRBV13 with TRBJ2-2; 9 bases line up with TRBD1. CDR1 is PRHDT, CDR2 FYEKMQ, per germline (reference sequence). The V segment lost 5 bases and the J segment 4 bases; nucleotides outside the gene matches: 5. The CDR3 runs 15 residues. CDR3 region: CASSHDRGATGELFF. The CDR3 DNA reads TGTGCCAGCAGCCACGACAGGGGGGCCACCGGGGAGCTGTTTTTT.

This sequence joins TRBV2 and TRBJ1-3, with 8 nucleotides matching TRBD1. CDR1 and CDR2 from the germline V gene are SNHLY and FYNNEI. V trimming: 5 bases; J trimming: 3 bases; junction bases outside the gene matches: 6. CDR3 length equals 15 residues. The CDR3 loop is CASSREGQGGNTIYF. DNA for the CDR3: TGTGCCAGCAGTAGGGAAGGACAGGGTGGAAACACCATATATTTT.

The chain uses TRBV5-1 and TRBJ2-7; D may be TRBD1 (5 bases). V shed 1 base and J shed 2 bases, with 13 bases lying between them. Per germline, CDR1 SGHRS and CDR2 YFSETQ. The CDR3 loop spans 15 amino acids. CDR3 amino acids: CASSLTGAGPYEQYF. The CDR3 DNA is TGCGCCAGCAGCTTGACAGGCGCTGGTCCCTACGAGCAGTACTTC.

The V gene is TRBV18, the J gene TRBJ1-1; D not resolved. CDR1 KGHSH and CDR2 LQKENI come from the germline V gene. Trimming left V 2 bases short and J 5 bases short, with 18 bases between. This CDR3 contains 16 residues. The CDR3 spells CASSPTDHVRETEAFF. The DNA for the CDR3 is TGTGCCAGCTCACCAACTGACCATGTGAGGGAAACTGAAGCTTTCTTT.

CDR3 DNA sequence: TGTGCCAGCAGTTTGCGGGACAGGAACAACGAGCAGTACTTC. The encoded protein is CASSLRDRNNEQYF. V usage is TRBV27 and J usage is TRBJ2-7; 8 bases fit TRBD1. The trim removed 3 bases at V and 5 bases at J, leaving 6 bases unmatched. This CDR3 is built from 14 residues. Germline V gives CDR1 MNHEY, CDR2 SMNVEV (reference sequence).

This sequence joins TRBV6-5 and TRBJ2-5; tentatively, D is TRBD2 (7 bases). The J call may not be correct, given that the DNA end is closer to TRBJ2-7. The CDR3 extends over 16 amino acids. Germline assignment: CDR1 MNHEY and CDR2 SVGAGI. As DNA, the CDR3 is TGTGCCAGCAGTTACTCCACGGCGGGGGCCGGCTACGAGCAGTACTTC. Translating it yields CASSYSTAGAGYEQYF.

This rearrangement joins TRBV10-2 to TRBJ2-7; D is unresolved. The germline gives CDR1 WSHSY, CDR2 SAAADI. The ends were cut back, 4 bases at V and 3 bases at J, with 4 bases in the middle. The CDR3 runs to 11 residues. The CDR3 loop is CASSAFYEQYF. The DNA of the CDR3 is TGCGCCAGCAGTGCATTCTACGAGCAGTACTTC.

The rearrangement uses TRBV19 and TRBJ1-1; D may be TRBD1 (5 bases). V was cut by 7 bases and J by 4 bases, with 16 bases left in between. Germline V gene sequence: CDR1 LNHDA, CDR2 SQIVND (reference sequence). This CDR3 has 14 amino acids. The CDR3 DNA is TGTGCCAGTACCCGCGGAGGGACTCCCACTGAAGCTTTCTTT. Encoded protein: CASTRGGTPTEAFF.

This chain links TRBV28 with TRBJ2-5, with D possibly matching TRBD1 (5 bases). The J call is in doubt because the DNA end fits TRBJ2-7 better. The CDR3 is 13 amino acids. CDR1 is MDHEN, CDR2 SYDVKM, per germline. CDR3: CASRVQGSYEQYF. The CDR3 nucleotides are TGTGCCAGCAGGGTCCAGGGATCCTACGAGCAGTACTTC.

The chain recombines TRBV6-1 with TRBJ1-1; D not resolved. Per germline, CDR1 MNHNS and CDR2 SASEGT. The V end lost 7 bases, the J end lost 6 bases, and 15 bases lay between the germline ends. The CDR3 covers 13 residues. The CDR3, as DNA: TGTGCCAGCACCGCTTCGGTTCCGGCTGAAGCTTTCTTT. It translates to CASTASVPAEAFF.

The chain carries TRBV27 and TRBJ2-1; unclear D gene. The CDR3 spans 15 residues. The germline gives CDR1 MNHEY, CDR2 SMNVEV (reference sequence). V was trimmed by 5 bases and J by 0 bases, leaving 11 bases between them. CDR3 bases: TGTGCCAGCAGTCGTCGAACAAGCTCCTACAATGAGCAGTTCTTC. Translating gives CASSRRTSSYNEQFF.

The V and J genes are TRBV18 and TRBJ2-7; TRBD1 might be the D (7 bases). The V end lost 6 bases, the J end lost 3 bases, and 18 bases lay between the germline ends. This CDR3 has 15 residues. Germline CDR1 is KGHSH and CDR2 is LQKENI. CDR3: CASSEPQGGYYEQYF. CDR3 sequence (DNA): TGTGCCAGCTCGGAGCCGCAGGGGGGATACTACGAGCAGTACTTC.

The chain couples TRBV7-3 to TRBJ2-1; D remains ambiguous. V dropped 3 bases and J dropped 5 bases, with 11 bases sitting between them. The CDR3 totals 14 residues. Germline CDR1 is SGHTA and CDR2 is FQGTGA. CDR3 amino acids: CASSLRIRDNEQFF. The CDR3 coding sequence is TGTGCCAGCAGCTTGAGGATTCGGGACAATGAGCAGTTCTTC.

The V and J genes are TRBV4-2 and TRBJ2-5, with a possible D match to TRBD1 (5 bases). From germline, CDR1 is LGHNA and CDR2 YNFKEQ. Deletions cut 1 base from V and 3 bases from J, with 12 bases between. This CDR3 is 15 amino acids long. The CDR3 protein is CASSQGWGVEETQYF. The CDR3 coding sequence is TGTGCCAGCAGCCAAGGATGGGGCGTGGAAGAGACCCAGTACTTC.